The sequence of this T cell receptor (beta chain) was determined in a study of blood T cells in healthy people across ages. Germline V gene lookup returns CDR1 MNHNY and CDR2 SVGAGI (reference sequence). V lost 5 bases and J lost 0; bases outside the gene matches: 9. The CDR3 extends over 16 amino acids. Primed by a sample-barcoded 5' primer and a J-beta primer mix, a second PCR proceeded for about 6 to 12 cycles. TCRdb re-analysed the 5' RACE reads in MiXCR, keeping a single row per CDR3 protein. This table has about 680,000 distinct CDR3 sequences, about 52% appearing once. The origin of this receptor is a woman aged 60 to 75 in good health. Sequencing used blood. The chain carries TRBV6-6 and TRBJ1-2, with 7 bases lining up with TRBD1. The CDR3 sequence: CASSEGAREANYGYTF. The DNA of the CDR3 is TGTGCCAGCAGTGAGGGGGCACGTGAGGCTAACTATGGCTACACCTTC.